This T cell receptor beta chain was identified in a study of blood T cell repertoires in COVID-19. At the level of the study: The United States, Italy and Spain were the sources of the acute and convalescent COVID-19 samples.

Only in-frame clones appear in the TCRdb table, and some are missing; sequencing was by immunoSEQ multiplex PCR. The sample lists over 400,000 clones, roughly nine tenths occurring once. The origin of this receptor is a woman in her 50s with COVID-19, enrolled during active disease. The sample was peripheral blood.

The CDR3 sequence is CASRALGTGNTEAFF. The CDR3 bases are TGCGCCAGCAGGGCACTGGGGACAGGGAACACTGAAGCTTTCTTT. The chain has TRBV4-1 and TRBJ1-1; 8 nucleotides match TRBD1. Germline assignment: CDR1 MGHRA and CDR2 YSYEKL. The CDR3 covers 15 residues. The junction had 7 bases not matched to a gene; V was cut back by 6 bases and J by 1 base.